Listed here are 26 T cell receptor beta chains from one sample, sequenced in a study of T-cell memory formation after mild COVID-19. One entry per CDR3 protein, called by TCRdb with MiXCR from the 5' RACE reads. Found here are 300,000 to 350,000 distinct CDR3 sequences, approximately 15% of them singletons; the top ten hold 21%. Sequencing used PBMCs or a T cell subset sorted from them (not recorded which). Receptors were obtained from a man between 18 and 29 years old who had mild COVID-19 (a few samples of this study predate the infection). Cell type and time point are not known.

The chain combines TRBV7-6 with TRBJ2-2; the D gene is possibly TRBD2 (7 bases). Trimming took 5 bases from V and 2 from J, leaving 15 bases between them. The CDR3 is 16 residues long. The germline CDR1 and CDR2 sequences are SGHVS and FNYEAQ. The CDR3 DNA follows: TGTGCCAGCAGCCGGACTAGGGGGTCCAACACCGGGGAGCTGTTTTTT. Residues: CASSRTRGSNTGELFF.

The chain has TRBV15 and TRBJ2-3; D is undetermined. The V gene's germline CDR1 is LNHNV and CDR2 YYDKDF (reference sequence). Trimming removed 1 base from V and 5 bases from J, with 4 bases in between. The CDR3 contains 12 residues. The CDR3 DNA reads TGTGCCACCAGCAGAGGCGTAGATACGCAGTATTTT. Translating gives CATSRGVDTQYF.

This clonotype was recorded many times. The chain uses TRBV7-9 and TRBJ2-1, with D possibly matching TRBD2 (5 bases). CDR1 and CDR2 from the germline V gene are SEHNR and FQNEAQ (reference sequence). This CDR3 spans 14 amino acids. Trimming pared 9 bases from V and 5 bases from J, leaving 17 bases between. The CDR3 bases are TGTGCCAGTCAAGACCGGGATAAAAACAATGAGCAGTTCTTC. It codes for CASQDRDKNNEQFF.

This clonotype was counted at least ten times. This rearrangement joins TRBV4-1 to TRBJ2-1, with 8 bases identical to TRBD1. Germline CDR1 and CDR2: MGHRA and YSYEKL. V lost 3 bases to trimming and J lost 7 bases; unmatched junction nucleotides: 11. There are 16 residues in the CDR3. CDR3 nucleotide sequence: TGCGCCAGCAGCCACCCCGCCCGGGACAGGAGTAATGAGCAGTTCTTC. Its protein is CASSHPARDRSNEQFF.

This chain joins TRBV11-2 and TRBJ2-3, with 15 bases lining up with TRBD2. The CDR3 is 20 residues long. V was clipped by 5 bases and J by 4 bases; unmatched bases: 16. In germline, CDR1 is SGHAT, CDR2 FQNNGV. The CDR3 sequence: CASSALFGTSGGRSPDTQYF. DNA of the CDR3: TGTGCCAGCAGCGCCTTATTCGGGACTAGCGGGGGGAGGTCCCCAGATACGCAGTATTTT.

The rearrangement uses TRBV6-5 and TRBJ2-2; D gene uncertain. Germline V gives CDR1 MNHEY, CDR2 SVGAGI. The CDR3 covers 14 residues. The V gene lost 2 bases and the J gene lost 4 bases, with 8 bases spanning the gap. The CDR3 loop is CASSYRDGTGELFF. The CDR3 DNA reads TGTGCCAGCAGTTACAGGGATGGCACCGGGGAGCTGTTTTTT.

There are a few counts of this clonotype. The gene calls are TRBV7-8 and TRBJ2-5; D remains unclear. This CDR3 has 15 amino acids. CDR1 is SGHVS, CDR2 FQNEAQ, per germline. V lost 9 bases, J lost 2 bases, and 19 bases lay in between. The CDR3 bases are TGTGCCAGTAGTTTTATCCGGGCCGCTCAAGAGACCCAGTACTTC. Its translation: CASSFIRAAQETQYF.

This clonotype has only a few counts. This sequence joins TRBV6-6 and TRBJ2-1; 8 bases map to TRBD2. The CDR3 covers 17 residues. The ends lost 2 bases at V and 5 bases at J; junction bases unmatched: 11. CDR1 and CDR2 from the germline V gene are MNHNY and SVGAGI (reference sequence). CDR3 DNA: TGTGCCAGCAGTTACCTATCCCCGGGGGGGCCGAACAATGAGCAGTTCTTC. It is translated as CASSYLSPGGPNNEQFF.

This chain joins TRBV11-2 and TRBJ1-1; weak D call: TRBD1 (6 bases). This CDR3 is built from 16 residues. From germline, CDR1 is SGHAT and CDR2 FQNNGV. V was shortened by 5 bases and J by 2 bases, with 18 bases between the two germline ends. CDR3 loop: CASSPPGGGPNTEAFF. For the CDR3, the DNA is TGTGCCAGCAGCCCCCCGGGGGGCGGACCTAACACTGAAGCTTTCTTT.

This clonotype was observed a few times. CDR3 nucleotide sequence: TGTGCCAGCAGCCCCTATATAGCGGGGCATCCAGATACGCAGTATTTT. Its protein product is CASSPYIAGHPDTQYF. The rearrangement uses TRBV7-3 and TRBJ2-3; 8 nucleotides agree with TRBD2. V trimming: 5 bases; J trimming: 4 bases; junction bases outside the gene matches: 11. The CDR3 loop spans 16 amino acids. Germline CDR1 and CDR2: SGHTA and FQGTGA. Full variable domain (rest looked up from reference TRBV7-3 and TRBJ2-3): GAGVSQTPSNKVTEKGKYVELRCDPISGHTALYWYRQSLGQGPEFLIYFQGTGAADDSGLPNDRFFAVRPEGSVSTLKIQRTERGDSAVYLCASSPYIAGHPDTQYFGPGTRLTVL.

This clonotype was seen more than once but under ten times. V is TRBV7-9 and J is TRBJ2-3; possible D gene TRBD1, 6 bases. This CDR3 is 16 amino acids long. Germline V lookup: CDR1 SEHNR, CDR2 FQNEAQ (reference sequence). V shed 5 bases and J shed 4 bases, with 19 bases lying between them. CDR3 in DNA: TGTGCCAGCAGCCCGGGCCGGACAGCTAACCCAGATACGCAGTATTTT. Translated: CASSPGRTANPDTQYF.

This clonotype came up many times. Written as DNA, the CDR3 is TGCAGTGCCGACCCAACGACTAGCGGGGGGCCCACAGATACGCAGTATTTT. It specifies CSADPTTSGGPTDTQYF. The chain combines TRBV20-1 with TRBJ2-3; 13 bases match TRBD2. Germline loops: CDR1 DFQATT, CDR2 SNEGSKA (reference sequence). The CDR3 is 17 amino acids. With 6 bases clipped from V and 2 bases from J, the junction kept 11 bases outside the gene matches.

This clonotype was detected only a few times. The chain combines TRBV20-1 with TRBJ2-7; possibly TRBD1 for D (6 bases). Germline lookup yields CDR1 DFQATT and CDR2 SNEGSKA (reference sequence). V shed 4 bases and J shed 7 bases, with 14 bases lying between them. The CDR3 totals 12 residues. The CDR3 reads CSATKTGKEQYV. The CDR3 bases are TGCAGTGCTACGAAGACAGGAAAAGAGCAGTACGTC.

This clonotype was picked up a small number of times. The chain joins TRBV2 to TRBJ2-2; a possible D gene is TRBD2 (7 bases). The CDR3 is 15 amino acids. V was pared by 7 bases and J by 3 bases, with 15 bases between. Germline assignment: CDR1 SNHLY and CDR2 FYNNEI. CDR3: CASTKGGGHTGELFF. The CDR3 DNA reads as TGTGCCAGCACCAAGGGCGGGGGCCACACCGGGGAGCTGTTTTTT.

The chain carries TRBV6-1 and TRBJ2-7; 9 bases align to TRBD1. Trimming at V came to 1 base and at J to 5 bases, leaving 9 bases not matched to a gene. CDR1 and CDR2 (germline): MNHNS, SASEGT. The CDR3 spans 16 residues. In DNA, the CDR3 is TGTGCCAGCAGTGAAGAAGAGGGGACAGGGTCGCACGAGCAGTACTTC. Protein sequence: CASSEEEGTGSHEQYF.

This rearrangement joins TRBV5-4 to TRBJ2-3; D perhaps matches TRBD2 (6 bases). This CDR3 is built from 15 residues. Between the trimmed V and J ends, which lost 0 bases and 5 bases, there was a span of 13 bases. From germline, CDR1 is SGHNT and CDR2 YYREEE (reference sequence). CDR3 residues: CASSLVGTGEDTQYF. The DNA for the CDR3 is TGTGCCAGCAGCTTGGTAGGGACTGGTGAAGATACGCAGTATTTT.

The V and J genes are TRBV4-2 and TRBJ1-1, with a weak D call TRBD1 (5 bases). The germline CDR1 and CDR2 sequences are LGHNA and YNFKEQ. The germline V and J ends were trimmed by 1 base and 4 bases, with 13 bases remaining between them. This CDR3 comprises 15 residues. CDR3 protein: CASSQGRGAGTEAFF. For the CDR3, the DNA is TGTGCCAGCAGCCAAGGGAGGGGCGCGGGCACTGAAGCTTTCTTT.

CDR3 residues: CSASALGNTDTQYF. In nucleotides, the CDR3 is TGCAGTGCTAGCGCCCTCGGGAACACAGATACGCAGTATTTT. The rearrangement links TRBV20-1 to TRBJ2-3; TRBD2 is a possible D gene (5 bases). The CDR3 is 14 residues long. The V gene's germline CDR1 is DFQATT and CDR2 SNEGSKA (reference sequence). The V and J ends lost 3 bases and 2 bases respectively, with 12 bases between them.

This clonotype was counted between two and nine times. The chain joins TRBV20-1 to TRBJ2-2, with D perhaps matching TRBD1 or TRBD2 (5 bases each). Germline V lookup: CDR1 DFQATT, CDR2 SNEGSKA (reference sequence). The V end was cut by 0 bases, the J end by 0 bases, with 8 bases between. The CDR3 has 15 residues. The CDR3 reads CSARESGPNTGELFF. The CDR3 nucleotides are TGCAGTGCTAGAGAATCGGGGCCGAACACCGGGGAGCTGTTTTTT.

The chain employs TRBV7-2 and TRBJ2-2; D gene uncertain. V dropped 3 bases and J dropped 7 bases, with 12 bases sitting between them. CDR3 length: 14 residues. In germline, CDR1 is SGHTA, CDR2 FQGNSA. Here the CDR3 reads CASSFFFMGGELFF. The CDR3 DNA reads TGTGCCAGCAGCTTTTTTTTCATGGGCGGGGAGCTGTTTTTT.

This clonotype showed up just a few times. The chain is built from TRBV6-6 and TRBJ1-1; maybe TRBD1 (5 bases). The CDR3 covers 15 residues. CDR1 and CDR2 from the germline V gene are MNHNY and SVGAGI (reference sequence). With 2 bases removed from V and 8 bases from J, the gap between germline ends came to 18 bases. The DNA of the CDR3 is TGTGCCAGCAGTTACCCCCCCGGGGACGGACCAGAAGCTTTCTTT. This sequence encodes CASSYPPGDGPEAFF.

This clonotype showed up just a few times. This chain links TRBV18 with TRBJ2-7; 14 nucleotides agree with TRBD2. V was clipped by 6 bases and J by 6 bases; unmatched bases: 4. CDR1 KGHSH and CDR2 LQKENI come from the germline V gene. This CDR3 has 14 residues. DNA for the CDR3: TGTGCCAGCTCGGGACTAGCGGGGGCCCGCGAGCAGTACTTC. Translated, it gives CASSGLAGAREQYF.

The chain has TRBV20-1 and TRBJ2-7; D perhaps matches TRBD1 (5 bases). CDR1 DFQATT and CDR2 SNEGSKA come from the germline V gene (reference sequence). Trimming took off 0 bases at V and 6 bases at J, with 18 bases between the two ends. The CDR3 loop spans 15 amino acids. This chain's CDR3 is CSARDLGRVGPEQYF. The CDR3 nucleotides are TGCAGTGCTAGAGATCTCGGCAGGGTGGGCCCCGAGCAGTACTTC.

The sample holds a few counts of this clonotype. J is TRBJ2-3 and V is TRBV20-1; D gene uncertain. The V gene lost 6 bases and the J gene lost 2 bases, with 24 bases spanning the gap. Germline values: CDR1 DFQATT, CDR2 SNEGSKA (reference sequence). CDR3 length: 17 residues. CDR3 region: CSASQGITRRFTDTQYF. The CDR3 DNA reads as TGCAGTGCGAGCCAAGGCATCACCAGGCGGTTCACAGATACGCAGTATTTT.

There are a few counts of this clonotype. The chain employs TRBV5-1 and TRBJ2-3, with D hard to call. Germline values: CDR1 SGHRS, CDR2 YFSETQ. Trimming pared 3 bases from V and 2 bases from J, leaving 10 bases between. The CDR3 contains 14 residues. The CDR3 here is CASSYTGPTDTQYF. CDR3 nucleotide sequence: TGCGCCAGCAGCTATACGGGCCCCACAGATACGCAGTATTTT.

The CDR3 protein is CASSLDRAFGTEAFF. CDR3 DNA sequence: TGTGCCAGCAGCCTGGACAGGGCGTTCGGCACTGAAGCTTTCTTT. This rearrangement joins TRBV7-8 to TRBJ1-1, with TRBD1 matching over 8 bases. The germline gives CDR1 SGHVS, CDR2 FQNEAQ. The CDR3 covers 15 residues. V lost 5 bases, J lost 4 bases, and 9 bases stayed unmatched.